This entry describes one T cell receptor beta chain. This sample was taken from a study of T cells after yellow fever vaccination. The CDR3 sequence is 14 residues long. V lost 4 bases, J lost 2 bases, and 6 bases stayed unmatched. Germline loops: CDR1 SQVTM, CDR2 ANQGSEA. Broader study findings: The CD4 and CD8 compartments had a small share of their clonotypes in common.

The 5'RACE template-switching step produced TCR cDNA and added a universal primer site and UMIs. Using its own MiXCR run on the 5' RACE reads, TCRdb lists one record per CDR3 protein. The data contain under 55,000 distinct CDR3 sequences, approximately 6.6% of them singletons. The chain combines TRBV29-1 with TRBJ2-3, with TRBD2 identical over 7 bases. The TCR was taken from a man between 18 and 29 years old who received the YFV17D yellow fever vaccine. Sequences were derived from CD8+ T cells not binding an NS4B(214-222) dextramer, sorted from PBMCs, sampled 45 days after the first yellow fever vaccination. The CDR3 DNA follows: TGCAGCGTTGGGCTCGGGACTACCACAGATACGCAGTATTTT. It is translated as CSVGLGTTTDTQYF.